This TCR beta chain was retrieved from a study of cytomegalovirus exposure and HLA in healthy donors. As for the study in general: A previous analysis identified approximately 120 million unique TCR beta sequences derived from around 200 million T cells. Of the donors genotyped, approximately 410 in all, 81% fell in the Caucasian-associated ancestry cluster. An early data release held 79 million or so unique TCRs from HLA-typed donors.

Trimming cost V 0 bases and J 5 bases, with 8 bases left between them. This CDR3 has 13 residues. Germline assignment: CDR1 SGHRS and CDR2 YFSETQ. PCR was performed using 60 Vbeta and 13 Jbeta primers. Clones were read by immunoSEQ multiplex PCR, and TCRdb kept only the in-frame ones, dropping some. The sample lists about 160,000 clones; roughly 85% were seen once. This clone was seen only once. Other DNA sequences in this sample translate to the same CDR3. The rearrangement joins TRBV5-1 to TRBJ1-2; D ambiguous. Sequenced sample: PBMCs. This receptor was identified in a man aged 18-30 years in good health and CMV-seropositive. The CDR3 is CASSLDGLYGYTF. CDR3 sequence (DNA): TGCGCCAGCAGCTTGGACGGGTTATATGGCTACACCTTC.